The next 28 T cell receptor beta chains were all read from a single sample in a study of T cell responses to AZD1222 COVID-19 vaccine. Sequencing was performed with immunoSEQ multiplex PCR; in TCRdb, only in-frame clones are kept and a portion is missing. Among about 110,000 clones listed, about 95% were seen once. This material consisted of peripheral blood, taken on day 0 of AZD1222 vaccination. The receptors shown here come from an adult in good health.

CDR3 in amino acids: CASSLPGTGGFGYTF. CDR3 DNA: TGTGCCAGCAGTCTACCCGGGACAGGGGGCTTTGGCTACACCTTC. V and J are TRBV6-5 and TRBJ1-2, with TRBD1 matching over 12 bases. Losses at the gene ends were 5 bases for V and 7 bases for J; bases not matched to a gene: 8. This CDR3 region has 15 residues. CDR1 and CDR2 (germline): MNHEY, SVGAGI.

This chain uses TRBV5-1 with TRBJ1-1; D remains unclear. Trimming shortened V by 2 bases and J by 4 bases, and 6 bases separated the two germline ends. The germline V gene encodes CDR1 SGHRS and CDR2 YFSETQ. This CDR3 spans 12 amino acids. The CDR3 sequence is CASSFMGTEAFF. The DNA of the CDR3 is TGCGCCAGCAGCTTCATGGGCACTGAAGCTTTCTTT.

CDR3 nucleotide sequence: TGTGCCAGCAGCTTGAGGGACCAACAGCCCCAGCATTTT. It translates to CASSLRDQQPQHF. This chain uses TRBV7-9 with TRBJ1-5; D is perhaps TRBD1 (5 bases). The germline CDR1 and CDR2 sequences are SEHNR and FQNEAQ (reference sequence). V was clipped by 3 bases and J by 7 bases, with 10 bases between them. The length of the CDR3 is 13 residues.

The rearrangement joins TRBV9 to TRBJ2-1; perhaps TRBD1 as D (5 bases). This CDR3 has 14 amino acids. Trimming took 0 bases from V and 5 from J, leaving 9 bases between them. Germline CDR1 SGDLS, CDR2 YYNGEE. In DNA form, the CDR3 reads TGTGCCAGCAGCGTAGCGTTAGGGGACAATGAGCAGTTCTTC. Residues: CASSVALGDNEQFF.

The chain joins TRBV18 to TRBJ1-4; D uncertain. Germline lookup yields CDR1 KGHSH and CDR2 LQKENI. The germline V and J ends were trimmed by 3 bases and 2 bases, with 7 bases remaining between them. The CDR3 has 14 residues. The CDR3 DNA reads as TGTGCCAGCTCACCCCGGGCCACTAATGAAAAACTGTTTTTT. This encodes CASSPRATNEKLFF. The complete variable domain, with remaining parts taken from reference TRBV18 and TRBJ1-4, reads NAGVMQNPRHLVRRRGQEARLRCSPMKGHSHVYWYRQLPEEGLKFMVYLQKENIIDESGMPKERFSAEFPKEGPSILRIQQVVRGDSAAYFCASSPRATNEKLFFGSGTQLSVL.

The chain links TRBV5-1 to TRBJ1-3; no definite D call. Trimming took 0 bases from V and 0 from J, leaving 13 bases between them. Germline values: CDR1 SGHRS, CDR2 YFSETQ. The CDR3 covers 17 residues. In DNA, the CDR3 is TGCGCCAGCAGCTTGGCCCGGTTGAGGGACTCTGGAAACACCATATATTTT. Amino acid sequence: CASSLARLRDSGNTIYF.

The J gene is TRBJ2-7, the V gene TRBV6-5; D gene unclear. Germline CDR1 is MNHEY and CDR2 is SVGAGI. V lost 0 bases to trimming and J lost 6 bases, with 6 bases between them. The CDR3 runs to 12 residues. CDR3: CASSYSGGEQYF. The CDR3 region has the DNA TGTGCCAGCAGTTACTCCGGTGGCGAGCAGTACTTC.

The chain joins TRBV14 to TRBJ2-5; 13 nucleotides line up with TRBD2. V lost 4 bases and J lost 4; bases outside the gene matches: 15. Germline loops: CDR1 SGHDN, CDR2 FVKESK. There are 19 residues in the CDR3. CDR3: CASSPLPGLAGEASETQYF. CDR3 bases: TGTGCCAGCAGCCCCCTCCCCGGACTAGCGGGAGAGGCATCAGAGACCCAGTACTTC. Together with reference TRBV14 and TRBJ2-5, the CDR3 gives the full variable domain: EAGVTQFPSHSVIEKGQTVTLRCDPISGHDNLYWYRRVMGKEIKFLLHFVKESKQDESGMPNNRFLAERTGGTYSTLKVQPAELEDSGVYFCASSPLPGLAGEASETQYFGPGTRLLVL.

The J gene is TRBJ1-6, the V gene TRBV30; 11 bases agree with TRBD1. The CDR3 has 13 amino acids. The J segment lost 9 bases and the V segment lost 3 bases, leaving 1 base of the junction unmatched. Germline assignment: CDR1 GTSNPN and CDR2 SVGIG (reference sequence). CDR3 in amino acids: CAWRGQGVSPLHF. The CDR3 coding sequence is TGTGCCTGGAGGGGACAGGGGGTTTCACCCCTCCACTTT.

V is TRBV7-9 and J is TRBJ1-1; D remains unclear. V was trimmed by 2 bases and J by 4 bases, leaving 2 bases between them. The CDR3 length is 11 residues. From germline, CDR1 is SEHNR and CDR2 FQNEAQ (reference sequence). CDR3 coding DNA: TGTGCCAGCAGCTTAACCACTGAAGCTTTCTTT. This translates into CASSLTTEAFF.

This clone was observed a single time. The chain carries TRBV11-2 and TRBJ1-3, with D unclear. The CDR3 extends over 11 amino acids. Germline-derived CDR1 and CDR2 are SGHAT and FQNNGV. The V gene lost 5 bases and the J gene lost 5 bases, with 4 bases spanning the gap. Here the CDR3 reads CASSLRNTIYF. Written as DNA, the CDR3 is TGTGCCAGCAGCCTAAGAAACACCATATATTTT.

The table lists this clone with a count of one. The chain has TRBV2 and TRBJ2-7; no clear D gene. Germline V gene lookup returns CDR1 SNHLY and CDR2 FYNNEI. This CDR3 spans 12 amino acids. Trimming took off 10 bases at V and 0 bases at J, with 10 bases between the two ends. As DNA, the CDR3 is TGTGCCATTGAGACAAGCTCCTACGAGCAGTACTTC. This gives the protein CAIETSSYEQYF.

The chain links TRBV6-4 to TRBJ2-7, with D possibly called TRBD1 or TRBD2 (5 bases each). The germline CDR1 and CDR2 sequences are MRHNA and SNTAGT. V dropped 5 bases and J dropped 7 bases, with 15 bases sitting between them. This CDR3 region has 13 residues. This CDR3 is CASSIARDEEQYF. CDR3 in DNA: TGTGCCAGCAGTATTGCCCGGGACGAAGAGCAGTACTTC.

This chain uses TRBV15 with TRBJ1-2; 8 bases agree with TRBD1. This CDR3 has 14 residues. Trimming cost V 6 bases and J 4 bases; bases outside gene matches: 7. Germline V gene lookup returns CDR1 LNHNV and CDR2 YYDKDF (reference sequence). The CDR3 spells CATSPDRASYGYTF. The CDR3 DNA follows: TGTGCCACCAGTCCGGACAGGGCCAGCTATGGCTACACCTTC. The whole variable domain, remainder taken from reference TRBV15 and TRBJ1-2, is DAMVIQNPRYQVTQFGKPVTLSCSQTLNHNVMYWYQQKSSQAPKLLFHYYDKDFNNEADTPDNFQSRRPNTSFCFLDIRSPGLGDTAMYLCATSPDRASYGYTFGSGTRLTVV.

The chain joins TRBV28 to TRBJ2-1; D remains ambiguous. This CDR3 spans 16 amino acids. CDR1 is MDHEN, CDR2 SYDVKM, per germline. Trimming removed 6 bases at V and 0 bases at J, with 15 bases between. The CDR3 DNA follows: TGTGCCAGCAGCCCCCCCGACGGAGTCTCCTACAATGAGCAGTTCTTC. Residues: CASSPPDGVSYNEQFF. Variable domain in full (rest from reference TRBV28 and TRBJ2-1): DVKVTQSSRYLVKRTGEKVFLECVQDMDHENMFWYRQDPGLGLRLIYFSYDVKMKEKGDIPEGYSVSREKKERFSLILESASTNQTSMYLCASSPPDGVSYNEQFFGPGTRLTVL.

This chain joins TRBV19 and TRBJ1-6; possibly TRBD1 for D (5 bases). Germline V gene data show CDR1 as LNHDA and CDR2 as SQIVND (reference sequence). V was shortened by 5 bases and J by 2 bases, with 10 bases between the two germline ends. This CDR3 spans 15 amino acids. In DNA form, the CDR3 reads TGTGCCAGTAGTGTCAGGGAAGCCTATAATTCACCCCTCCACTTT. It yields the protein CASSVREAYNSPLHF.

The chain is built from TRBV7-2 and TRBJ1-6; D uncertain. The CDR3 length is 12 residues. V lost 1 base, J lost 11 bases, and 6 bases lay in between. Germline CDR1 reads SGHTA; CDR2 reads FQGNSA. CDR3 in DNA: TGTGCCAGCAGCTTAGGGGGAGCACCCCTCCACTTT. Encoded protein: CASSLGGAPLHF.

The chain links TRBV7-2 to TRBJ2-7; 7 nucleotides line up with TRBD2. Germline lookup yields CDR1 SGHTA and CDR2 FQGNSA. The junction had 4 bases not matched to a gene; V was cut back by 5 bases and J by 3 bases. This CDR3 contains 13 residues. CDR3 sequence (DNA): TGTGCCAGCAGCCTGGGACTACTCTACGAGCAGTACTTC. It specifies CASSLGLLYEQYF.

This chain connects TRBV11-3 to TRBJ2-1, with D unclear. CDR3 size: 16 residues. V was cut by 2 bases and J by 2 bases, with 13 bases left in between. Germline values: CDR1 SGHNT, CDR2 YENEEA. The DNA for the CDR3 is TGTGCCAGCAGCTTATACGGCAGCCTGACCTACAATGAGCAGTTCTTC. It specifies CASSLYGSLTYNEQFF.

This chain uses TRBV19 with TRBJ1-2; a possible D gene is TRBD1 (5 bases). The length of the CDR3 is 14 residues. Per germline, CDR1 LNHDA and CDR2 SQIVND (reference sequence). The V and J ends lost 5 bases and 8 bases respectively, with 18 bases between them. The CDR3 reads CASSDGGTSRGYTF. For the CDR3, the DNA is TGTGCCAGTAGTGATGGTGGGACCTCGCGAGGCTACACCTTC. Full variable domain (missing parts from reference TRBV19 and TRBJ1-2): DGGITQSPKYLFRKEGQNVTLSCEQNLNHDAMYWYRQDPGQGLRLIYYSQIVNDFQKGDIAEGYSVSREKKESFPLTVTSAQKNPTAFYLCASSDGGTSRGYTFGSGTRLTVV.

The chain is built from TRBV4-1 and TRBJ1-2; no clear D gene. CDR1 MGHRA and CDR2 YSYEKL come from the germline V gene. Trimming left V 1 base short and J 7 bases short, with 19 bases between. This CDR3 has 16 amino acids. CDR3 DNA: TGCGCCAGCAGCCAAGGGGTTTCGGTCGGCCTGGCTGGCTACACCTTC. It yields the protein CASSQGVSVGLAGYTF.

The V gene is TRBV12-3 or TRBV12-4, the J gene TRBJ1-5, with a possible D match to TRBD1 (5 bases). The CDR3 is made up of 13 amino acids. Trimming took off 6 bases at V and 5 bases at J, with 11 bases between the two ends. The CDR3: CASRIRGDQPQHF. The CDR3 region has the DNA TGTGCCAGCAGGATTCGAGGGGATCAGCCCCAGCATTTT.

The chain carries TRBV28 and TRBJ1-3; tentative D call: TRBD1 (5 bases). CDR1 and CDR2 (germline): MDHEN, SYDVKM. With 3 bases removed from V and 1 base from J, the gap between germline ends came to 19 bases. The CDR3 is 18 residues long. As DNA, the CDR3 is TGTGCCAGCAGTTTTCCACCGGGACGCGCGTTTTCTGGAAACACCATATATTTT. It encodes CASSFPPGRAFSGNTIYF.

In this sample, this clone turned up once. The genes are TRBV9 and TRBJ2-2, with 13 positions matching TRBD2. This CDR3 spans 18 amino acids. V was clipped by 1 base and J by 1 base; unmatched bases: 4. CDR1 and CDR2 (germline): SGDLS, YYNGEE. Written as DNA, the CDR3 is TGTGCCAGCAGCGTAAGGAGACTAGCGGGAGGGAACACCGGGGAGCTGTTTTTT. This gives the protein CASSVRRLAGGNTGELFF.

V usage is TRBV6-2 or TRBV6-3 and J usage is TRBJ1-6; 7 bases match TRBD1. The CDR3 extends over 16 amino acids. V lost 4 bases, J lost 10 bases, and 13 bases stayed unmatched. The germline gives CDR1 MNHEY, CDR2 SVGEGT. CDR3 DNA sequence: TGTGCCAGCAGTTTACGACAGGGATCGAAAGGATCACCCCTCCACTTT. Protein sequence: CASSLRQGSKGSPLHF.

This clone counts as medium-sized. V usage is TRBV6-4 and J usage is TRBJ1-1; D uncertain. The length of the CDR3 is 13 residues. Germline CDR1 reads MRHNA; CDR2 reads SNTAGT. The V end lost 6 bases, the J end lost 2 bases, and 10 bases lay between the germline ends. The CDR3 loop reads CASRRSENTEAFF. CDR3 DNA: TGTGCCAGCAGGAGATCAGAAAACACTGAAGCTTTCTTT.

V gene TRBV10-3 combines with J gene TRBJ2-5; 8 nucleotides match TRBD1. The ends lost 5 bases at V and 4 bases at J; junction bases unmatched: 9. Germline V gives CDR1 ENHRY, CDR2 SYGVKD. The CDR3 loop spans 15 amino acids. The CDR3 is CAISQPTGGAETQYF. CDR3 bases: TGTGCCATCAGTCAACCCACAGGGGGAGCAGAGACCCAGTACTTC.

The chain employs TRBV7-2 and TRBJ2-7, with 10 nucleotides matching TRBD1. Unmatched junction bases numbered 9, after V lost 0 bases and J lost 4 bases. CDR1 is SGHTA and CDR2 is FQGNSA in the germline V gene. The CDR3 is 17 amino acids. The CDR3: CASSLATGTGAVYEQYF. The CDR3 nucleotides read TGTGCCAGCAGCTTAGCCACCGGGACAGGGGCTGTATACGAGCAGTACTTC.